This passage covers 3 T cell receptor beta chains from one sample sequenced in a study of blood T cell repertoires in COVID-19. TCRdb's copy holds only in-frame clones and misses some; the assay was immunoSEQ multiplex PCR. The table records about 140,000 clones, 75% to 90% of them present only once. The sequencing sample was made of peripheral blood. These receptors were taken from a man between 70 and 80 years old who had recovered from COVID-19.

The chain employs TRBV7-2 and TRBJ2-5; perhaps TRBD1 as D (6 bases). The CDR3 sequence is 16 residues long. V was clipped by 0 bases and J by 1 base, with 12 bases between them. Germline CDR1 is SGHTA and CDR2 is FQGNSA. CDR3 coding DNA: TGTGCCAGCAGCTTAGCCCATGGGGGCACCCAAGAGACCCAGTACTTC. This translates into CASSLAHGGTQETQYF.

This clone was detected only once. The V and J genes are TRBV7-8 and TRBJ2-1; D might be TRBD2 (5 bases). Germline V CDR1 and CDR2: SGHVS, FQNEAQ. There are 15 residues in the CDR3. V gave up 1 base and J gave up 4 bases, with 11 bases separating them. CDR3 sequence: CASSLVGAVYNEQFF. CDR3 coding DNA: TGTGCCAGCAGCTTAGTTGGAGCGGTTTACAATGAGCAGTTCTTC.

The V call is TRBV7-3, the J call TRBJ1-1; D possibly corresponds to TRBD1 (5 bases). Germline loops: CDR1 SGHTA, CDR2 FQGTGA. Trimming cost V 3 bases and J 3 bases, with 8 bases left between them. CDR3 length: 13 residues. The CDR3 sequence is CASSFAGYTEAFF. CDR3 sequence (DNA): TGTGCCAGCAGCTTCGCAGGGTACACTGAAGCTTTCTTT.